These 27 T cell receptor beta chains were sequenced from one sample in a study of neurological immune-mediated disorders. Using its own MiXCR run on the 5' RACE reads, TCRdb lists one record per CDR3 protein. The sample contains roughly 100,000 distinct CDR3 sequences, roughly 3.5% of which appear only once. Sequenced material: PBMCs. The receptors here all came from a woman aged 18-35 years with multiple sclerosis.

This clonotype has a count of ten or more. The rearrangement uses TRBV5-4 and TRBJ2-3; no reliable D call. The CDR3 has 14 amino acids. Germline values: CDR1 SGHNT, CDR2 YYREEE (reference sequence). With 1 base removed from V and 0 bases from J, the gap between germline ends came to 6 bases. The CDR3 sequence: CASSLLGSTDTQYF. CDR3 nucleotide sequence: TGTGCCAGCAGCTTGTTGGGAAGCACAGATACGCAGTATTTT.

The chain joins TRBV7-2 to TRBJ2-1, with D uncertain. Germline CDR1 SGHTA, CDR2 FQGNSA. The CDR3 is made up of 16 amino acids. Trimming removed 0 bases from V and 10 bases from J, with 19 bases in between. The CDR3 DNA reads as TGTGCCAGCAGCTTAGCGCTAGATCACCGGCTCCACGAGCAGTTCTTC. This sequence encodes CASSLALDHRLHEQFF.

Ten or more counts support this clonotype. V usage is TRBV7-2 and J usage is TRBJ2-7; D gene ambiguous. V lost 0 bases and J lost 1, with 13 bases in between. From germline, CDR1 is SGHTA and CDR2 FQGNSA. The CDR3 has 16 amino acids. Here the CDR3 reads CASSLASGYKSYEQYF. Written as DNA, the CDR3 is TGTGCCAGCAGCTTAGCTTCCGGATACAAATCCTACGAGCAGTACTTC.

This clonotype has at least ten counts. The chain recombines TRBV7-2 with TRBJ1-5, with 8 bases fitting TRBD1. Looked up from germline, CDR1 is SGHTA and CDR2 is FQGNSA. There are 14 residues in the CDR3. With 4 bases clipped from V and 5 bases from J, the junction kept 4 bases outside the gene matches. CDR3 sequence: CASSSGQGYQPQHF. The DNA for the CDR3 is TGTGCCAGCAGCTCCGGACAGGGCTATCAGCCCCAGCATTTT.

This clonotype appeared many times. V usage is TRBV20-1 and J usage is TRBJ1-5; TRBD1 might be the D (5 bases). Germline CDR1 DFQATT, CDR2 SNEGSKA (reference sequence). The CDR3 sequence is 14 residues long. The V and J ends lost 3 bases and 7 bases respectively, with 16 bases between them. The chain's CDR3 is CSASRYAGGQPQHF. As DNA, the CDR3 is TGCAGTGCTAGCCGATACGCTGGGGGACAGCCCCAGCATTTT.

This clonotype was seen a handful of times. The J gene is TRBJ1-4, the V gene TRBV11-2; D might be TRBD1 (6 bases). The V gene lost 1 base and the J gene lost 13 bases, with 13 bases spanning the gap. The CDR3 is made up of 13 amino acids. CDR1 and CDR2 from the germline V gene are SGHAT and FQNNGV. The CDR3 DNA follows: TGTGCCAGCAGCTTAGGTGGGGGGCCCAGACTGTTTTTT. Encoded protein: CASSLGGGPRLFF.

This clonotype was detected ten times or more. The V call is TRBV5-5, the J call TRBJ2-1, with TRBD1 identical over 7 bases. The CDR3 sequence is 16 residues long. Germline assignment: CDR1 SGHKS and CDR2 YYEKEE (reference sequence). The V gene end was trimmed by 4 bases and the J gene end by 6 bases; junction bases not matched to a gene: 13. In nucleotides, the CDR3 is TGTGCCAGCAGCCCACGGTCGGGACAGATCATCAATGAGCAGTTCTTC. The encoded protein is CASSPRSGQIINEQFF.

This clonotype was observed many times. V is TRBV20-1 and J is TRBJ1-2; D is unclear. In germline, CDR1 is DFQATT, CDR2 SNEGSKA (reference sequence). Trimming left V 2 bases short and J 0 bases short, with 10 bases between. The CDR3 spans 14 residues. DNA of the CDR3: TGCAGTGCTAGACATCCGGAGGCTAACTATGGCTACACCTTC. This translates into CSARHPEANYGYTF.

This clonotype was counted ten times or more. This chain joins TRBV29-1 and TRBJ2-4, with TRBD1 matching over 8 bases. The CDR3 extends over 11 amino acids. V lost 7 bases to trimming and J lost 9 bases; unmatched junction nucleotides: 5. The germline V gene encodes CDR1 SQVTM and CDR2 ANQGSEA. In DNA, the CDR3 is TGCAGCGCCAGACAGGGGTCCATTCAGTACTTC. Amino acid sequence: CSARQGSIQYF.

This clonotype was seen repeatedly, ten times or more. The rearrangement links TRBV12-3 or TRBV12-4 to TRBJ2-3, with 15 positions matching TRBD2. CDR3 length: 19 residues. V shed 6 bases and J 3 bases; nucleotides not matched to a gene: 13. The CDR3 reads CASSRTIGLAGGMTDTQYF. Here the CDR3 DNA reads TGTGCCAGCAGCCGAACAATCGGACTAGCGGGGGGGATGACAGATACGCAGTATTTT.

This clonotype was counted ten times or more. The chain uses TRBV7-2 and TRBJ1-1; 8 bases match TRBD1. This CDR3 region has 13 residues. V was clipped by 4 bases and J by 3 bases; unmatched bases: 1. CDR1 and CDR2 (germline): SGHTA, FQGNSA. This CDR3 reads CASSSDRDTEAFF. CDR3 DNA: TGTGCCAGCAGCTCGGACAGGGACACTGAAGCTTTCTTT.

As for this clonotype: Being one base from a much bigger clone, this may be a read error. The CDR3 sequence: CSANIARLAGVSYEKYF. The CDR3 DNA follows: TGCAGTGCAAACATCGCTCGGCTAGCGGGAGTGTCCTACGAGAAGTACTTC. The genes are TRBV20-1 and TRBJ2-7; 10 nucleotides match TRBD2. This CDR3 has 17 residues. CDR1 is DFQATT and CDR2 is SNEGSKA in the germline V gene (reference sequence).

This clonotype appeared many times. This rearrangement joins TRBV7-9 to TRBJ2-5; D is ambiguous. V lost 2 bases, J lost 6 bases, and 13 bases lay in between. This CDR3 comprises 14 residues. Germline V gives CDR1 SEHNR, CDR2 FQNEAQ (reference sequence). CDR3 amino acids: CASSLLPVRQTQYF. CDR3 nucleotides: TGTGCCAGCAGCTTACTACCAGTCCGACAGACCCAGTACTTC.

Many counts were recorded for this clonotype. The rearrangement joins TRBV7-8 to TRBJ1-3; 7 nucleotides agree with TRBD1. Losses at the gene ends were 5 bases for V and 0 bases for J; bases not matched to a gene: 10. Looked up from germline, CDR1 is SGHVS and CDR2 is FQNEAQ. The CDR3 has 17 residues. CDR3 nucleotides: TGTGCCAGCAGCGCCCGGGACAGACCTAGCTCTGGAAACACCATATATTTT. As protein: CASSARDRPSSGNTIYF.

This clonotype came up many times. The chain combines TRBV10-3 with TRBJ2-5; no clear D gene. The CDR3 spans 10 residues. From germline, CDR1 is ENHRY and CDR2 SYGVKD. V was clipped by 8 bases and J by 3 bases, with 4 bases between them. The CDR3 loop is CAIGEETQYF. CDR3 nucleotides: TGTGCCATCGGAGAAGAGACCCAGTACTTC.

This clonotype occurred many times. The V call is TRBV7-2, the J call TRBJ1-1, with 7 bases matching TRBD1. CDR3 length: 15 amino acids. The V and J ends lost 3 bases and 2 bases, in that order; junction bases with no gene match: 6. Germline CDR1 is SGHTA and CDR2 is FQGNSA. The CDR3 DNA is TGTGCCAGCAGCTTTACCGGGACAGTAAACACTGAAGCTTTCTTT. Residues: CASSFTGTVNTEAFF.

At least ten counts were recorded for this clonotype. The V call is TRBV6-2 or TRBV6-3, the J call TRBJ2-5, with TRBD2 matching 12 bases. The germline gives CDR1 MNHEY, CDR2 SVGEGT. The CDR3 is made up of 17 amino acids. Losses at the gene ends were 5 bases for V and 1 base for J; bases not matched to a gene: 8. In DNA, the CDR3 is TGTGCCAGCAGTCCAGGGACTAGCGGGCCGTCCCAAGAGACCCAGTACTTC. Translating gives CASSPGTSGPSQETQYF.

This clonotype was seen repeatedly, ten times or more. J is TRBJ2-3 and V is TRBV5-1; D unresolved. V gave up 6 bases and J gave up 6 bases, with 8 bases separating them. Germline V gene data show CDR1 as SGHRS and CDR2 as YFSETQ. There are 11 residues in the CDR3. CDR3 residues: CASKLLDTQYF. CDR3 DNA sequence: TGCGCCAGCAAGTTATTGGATACGCAGTATTTT. Drawing the rest from reference TRBV5-1 and TRBJ2-3, the complete variable domain is KAGVTQTPRYLIKTRGQQVTLSCSPISGHRSVSWYQQTPGQGLQFLFEYFSETQRNKGNFPGRFSGRQFSNSRSEMNVSTLELGDSALYLCASKLLDTQYFGPGTRLTVL.

This clonotype was seen a few times. The chain combines TRBV28 with TRBJ1-2; no reliable D call. V gave up 8 bases and J gave up 4 bases, with 20 bases separating them. This CDR3 is built from 15 residues. Germline V gene data show CDR1 as MDHEN and CDR2 as SYDVKM. The CDR3 coding sequence is TGTGCCAGCGGTAACGCGGTGGAGGTTCCCTATGGCTACACCTTC. Its protein product is CASGNAVEVPYGYTF.

This clonotype was detected ten times or more. The chain recombines TRBV27 with TRBJ2-7, with 7 bases aligning to TRBD1. CDR3 length: 14 amino acids. Trimming took 5 bases from V and 4 from J; bases not matched to a gene: 8. CDR1 and CDR2 from the germline V gene are MNHEY and SMNVEV (reference sequence). CDR3 loop: CASSPLGQSYEQYF. The CDR3 region has the DNA TGTGCCAGCAGTCCATTGGGACAGTCATACGAGCAGTACTTC.

This clonotype came up many times. The J gene is TRBJ2-1, the V gene TRBV5-6, with no clear D. This CDR3 has 13 amino acids. V shed 4 bases and J shed 8 bases, with 13 bases lying between them. Germline-derived CDR1 and CDR2 are SGHDT and YYEEEE. CDR3 coding DNA: TGTGCCAGCAGCCAGATCGGTCCCCATGAGCAGTTCTTC. It is translated as CASSQIGPHEQFF.

This clonotype was recorded many times. The chain combines TRBV7-8 with TRBJ2-5; TRBD2 aligns across 8 bases. J lost 9 bases, V lost 4 bases, and 13 bases had no gene match. Per the germline V gene, CDR1 is SGHVS and CDR2 is FQNEAQ. The CDR3 loop spans 15 amino acids. CDR3 protein: CASSSSQLAAFAQYF. The CDR3 DNA follows: TGTGCCAGCAGCTCTAGCCAACTAGCGGCGTTCGCCCAGTACTTC.

This clonotype was counted ten times or more. The V call is TRBV4-2, the J call TRBJ2-7, with D perhaps being TRBD1 or TRBD2 (5 bases each). Trimming stripped 0 bases from V and 3 bases from J, with 15 bases between. Per the germline V gene, CDR1 is LGHNA and CDR2 is YNFKEQ. The CDR3 totals 16 residues. CDR3 sequence (DNA): TGTGCCAGCAGCCAAGAGTATCAGGGAGTAAACTACGAGCAGTACTTC. Translated, it gives CASSQEYQGVNYEQYF.

Many counts were recorded for this clonotype. The gene calls are TRBV25-1 and TRBJ1-4; D remains ambiguous. Germline CDR1 is MGHDK and CDR2 is SYGVNS. Trimming removed 4 bases at V and 14 bases at J, with 14 bases between. This CDR3 spans 12 amino acids. CDR3 in DNA: TGTGCCAGCAGTGCTGACGGAAGGAAGCTGTTTTTT. This translates into CASSADGRKLFF.

V usage is TRBV5-1 and J usage is TRBJ2-5; TRBD1 matches 9 bases. CDR3 length: 16 residues. From germline, CDR1 is SGHRS and CDR2 YFSETQ. V lost 2 bases to trimming and J lost 2 bases; unmatched junction nucleotides: 7. CDR3 in amino acids: CASSLGDRESQETQYF. The CDR3 DNA reads TGCGCCAGCAGCTTAGGGGACAGGGAATCGCAAGAGACCCAGTACTTC. Using reference TRBV5-1 and TRBJ2-5 for the parts outside the CDR3, the full variable domain is KAGVTQTPRYLIKTRGQQVTLSCSPISGHRSVSWYQQTPGQGLQFLFEYFSETQRNKGNFPGRFSGRQFSNSRSEMNVSTLELGDSALYLCASSLGDRESQETQYFGPGTRLLVL.

This clonotype was detected many times. V usage is TRBV28 and J usage is TRBJ2-2; D may be TRBD1 (6 bases). CDR1 MDHEN and CDR2 SYDVKM come from the germline V gene. The V gene lost 6 bases and the J gene lost 1 base, with 9 bases spanning the gap. The CDR3 extends over 14 amino acids. In DNA form, the CDR3 reads TGTGCCAGCAGAACGGGACAGAACACCGGGGAGCTGTTTTTT. This codes for CASRTGQNTGELFF.

This clonotype was seen ten or more times. This chain joins TRBV5-1 and TRBJ2-6; 9 positions match TRBD1. The CDR3 spans 16 residues. V lost 2 bases, J lost 3 bases, and 3 bases stayed unmatched. Per the germline V gene, CDR1 is SGHRS and CDR2 is YFSETQ. The CDR3 region is CASSLTGGRGANVLTF. The CDR3 bases are TGCGCCAGCAGCTTAACAGGGGGCCGTGGGGCCAACGTCCTGACTTTC.